Each of the 26 T cell receptor beta chains below was sequenced from the same sample in a study of CD8 T cells in ankylosing spondylitis. Study-level results: One TCR beta motif, made up of several highly homologous variants, appeared characteristic of ankylosing spondylitis blood.

A single record per CDR3 protein comes from TCRdb applying MiXCR to the 5' RACE reads. The sample includes 100,000 to 150,000 distinct CDR3 sequences, 17% of them seen just once. No antigen has been assigned to these receptors. The sequenced material came from blood, either unsorted or a sorted T cell fraction (not recorded which). Every receptor here comes from a male donor with ankylosing spondylitis.

The chain joins TRBV13 to TRBJ2-1, with TRBD2 identical over 15 bases. Germline lookup yields CDR1 PRHDT and CDR2 FYEKMQ (reference sequence). The CDR3 is 15 amino acids. V lost 6 bases to trimming and J lost 7 bases; unmatched junction nucleotides: 4. The CDR3 bases are TGTGCCAGCAGTGGACTAGCGGGAGGGCCTAATGAGCAGTTCTTC. The encoded protein is CASSGLAGGPNEQFF. The entire variable domain, with the rest obtained from reference TRBV13 and TRBJ2-1, is as follows: AAGVIQSPRHLIKEKRETATLKCYPIPRHDTVYWYQQGPGQDPQFLISFYEKMQSDKGSIPDRFSAQQFSDYHSELNMSSLELGDSALYFCASSGLAGGPNEQFFGPGTRLTVL.

This chain joins TRBV3-1 and TRBJ1-5, with D maybe TRBD1 (6 bases). CDR1 LGHDT and CDR2 YNNKEL come from the germline V gene (reference sequence). The CDR3 spans 15 residues. With 4 bases removed from V and 6 bases from J, the gap between germline ends came to 16 bases. CDR3 in DNA: TGTGCCAGCAGCCCACGAGGGGGAGGAGGTCAGCCCCAGCATTTT. Translating it yields CASSPRGGGGQPQHF.

The rearrangement uses TRBV27 and TRBJ2-7; weak D call: TRBD2 (8 bases). Trimming pared 3 bases from V and 2 bases from J, leaving 20 bases between. The germline CDR1 and CDR2 sequences are MNHEY and SMNVEV (reference sequence). This CDR3 region has 17 residues. The CDR3: CASSFVSGGRGAYEQYF. DNA of the CDR3: TGTGCCAGCAGTTTCGTAAGCGGGGGCAGGGGGGCCTACGAGCAGTACTTC.

This clonotype was seen a few times. The chain carries TRBV7-9 and TRBJ1-1; 9 positions match TRBD1. The germline V gene encodes CDR1 SEHNR and CDR2 FQNEAQ (reference sequence). The CDR3 spans 17 residues. Losses at the gene ends were 6 bases for V and 3 bases for J; bases not matched to a gene: 14. The CDR3 DNA follows: TGTGCCAGCAGTTTCGCTCCGGGACAGGGCATCCACACTGAAGCTTTCTTT. Translating it yields CASSFAPGQGIHTEAFF.

The V and J genes are TRBV3-1 and TRBJ2-6; D remains ambiguous. CDR1 is LGHDT, CDR2 YNNKEL, per germline (reference sequence). CDR3 length equals 17 residues. V gave up 0 bases and J gave up 0 bases, with 9 bases separating them. CDR3 sequence reads: CASSQEQLISGANVLTF. DNA for the CDR3: TGTGCCAGCAGCCAAGAACAGCTCATCTCTGGGGCCAACGTCCTGACTTTC. The complete variable domain, with remaining parts taken from reference TRBV3-1 and TRBJ2-6, reads DTAVSQTPKYLVTQMGNDKSIKCEQNLGHDTMYWYKQDSKKFLKIMFSYNNKELIINETVPNRFSPKSPDKAHLNLHINSLELGDSAVYFCASSQEQLISGANVLTFGAGSRLTVL.

This clonotype occurred a few times. The chain links TRBV28 to TRBJ2-1; TRBD2 might be the D (6 bases). CDR1 MDHEN and CDR2 SYDVKM come from the germline V gene. The CDR3 totals 14 residues. The V end lost 6 bases, the J end lost 10 bases, and 19 bases lay between the germline ends. The CDR3 reads CASSKPDTSFEQFF. In DNA, the CDR3 is TGTGCCAGCAGCAAACCAGATACTAGCTTCGAGCAGTTCTTC.

At least ten counts were recorded for this clonotype. This chain links TRBV12-3 or TRBV12-4 with TRBJ2-5; unclear D gene. There are 13 residues in the CDR3. Trimming stripped 4 bases from V and 0 bases from J, with 6 bases between. CDR3 sequence: CASSWTNQETQYF. CDR3 nucleotides: TGTGCCAGCAGTTGGACCAACCAAGAGACCCAGTACTTC.

This clonotype appeared a few times. The chain couples TRBV7-2 to TRBJ2-5; D not certain. Trimming stripped 1 base from V and 2 bases from J, with 11 bases between. The CDR3 extends over 15 amino acids. Germline V gene lookup returns CDR1 SGHTA and CDR2 FQGNSA. This chain's CDR3 is CASSLVALDQETQYF. CDR3 bases: TGTGCCAGCAGCTTAGTGGCACTTGATCAAGAGACCCAGTACTTC.

This clonotype was counted only a few times. The chain links TRBV9 to TRBJ2-1, with 12 bases identical to TRBD2. This CDR3 has 19 residues. CDR1 SGDLS and CDR2 YYNGEE come from the germline V gene. V lost 0 bases, J lost 0 bases, and 7 bases stayed unmatched. As DNA, the CDR3 is TGTGCCAGCAGCGTAGCCACCCTAGCGGGAGGGCCCTCCTACAATGAGCAGTTCTTC. Translation: CASSVATLAGGPSYNEQFF.

A few counts support this clonotype. The gene calls are TRBV11-3 and TRBJ2-3; D may be TRBD1 (5 bases). Deletions cut 4 bases from V and 5 bases from J, with 10 bases between. Germline V gene data show CDR1 as SGHNT and CDR2 as YENEEA. This CDR3 is 13 amino acids long. The CDR3 here is CASSSYRLDTQYF. CDR3 in DNA: TGTGCCAGCAGCTCCTACAGGTTAGATACGCAGTATTTT.

This clonotype was counted a few times. The V gene is TRBV6-2 or TRBV6-3, the J gene TRBJ2-7, with D perhaps TRBD2 (5 bases). Trimming removed 7 bases from V and 6 bases from J, with 25 bases in between. The CDR3 runs 16 residues. Looked up from germline, CDR1 is MNHEY and CDR2 is SVGEGT. CDR3 amino acids: CASKVSFTSYGGEQYF. DNA of the CDR3: TGTGCCAGCAAGGTATCTTTCACCAGCTATGGAGGCGAGCAGTACTTC.

This clonotype was seen only a few times. The chain carries TRBV27 and TRBJ1-1, with unresolved D. Germline values: CDR1 MNHEY, CDR2 SMNVEV (reference sequence). The CDR3 has 14 amino acids. Trimming left V 5 bases short and J 4 bases short, with 14 bases between. CDR3 amino acids: CASSLTDRGTEAFF. The CDR3 DNA reads as TGTGCCAGCAGTCTGACGGACCGGGGCACTGAAGCTTTCTTT.

This clonotype has only a few counts. The CDR3 sequence is CASSQDWASGAIYEQYF. The CDR3 region has the DNA TGTGCCAGCAGCCAAGATTGGGCTAGCGGGGCCATCTACGAGCAGTACTTC. The chain combines TRBV4-2 with TRBJ2-7, with 9 bases aligning to TRBD2. Trimming took 0 bases from V and 3 from J; bases not matched to a gene: 9. Germline V gene data show CDR1 as LGHNA and CDR2 as YNFKEQ. CDR3 size: 17 residues.

This clonotype is judged medium-sized. The J gene is TRBJ2-3, the V gene TRBV9; 7 bases map to TRBD2. With V trimmed by 3 bases and J by 0 bases, 4 bases remained unmatched. CDR3 size: 15 residues. Germline values: CDR1 SGDLS, CDR2 YYNGEE. CDR3 sequence (DNA): TGTGCCAGCAGCGATAGCGGGCCTAGCACAGATACGCAGTATTTT. Amino acid sequence: CASSDSGPSTDTQYF.

This clonotype was recorded a few times. J is TRBJ2-7 and V is TRBV5-5, with TRBD1 matching over 8 bases. CDR1 SGHKS and CDR2 YYEKEE come from the germline V gene (reference sequence). The CDR3 covers 13 residues. V was pared by 2 bases and J by 3 bases, with 1 base of the junction left unmatched. The CDR3 DNA reads TGTGCCAGCAGCTTTGACAGGGGCTACGAGCAGTACTTC. It codes for CASSFDRGYEQYF.

In this sample, this clonotype turned up a few times. The CDR3 region is CASSLGRVLNNYGYTF. The CDR3 DNA sequence: TGTGCCAGCAGTTTGGGGAGGGTCTTAAACAACTATGGCTACACCTTC. The rearrangement links TRBV28 to TRBJ1-2; the D is unclear. With 3 bases removed from V and 2 bases from J, the gap between germline ends came to 16 bases. The CDR3 covers 16 residues. Germline loops: CDR1 MDHEN, CDR2 SYDVKM.

The sample holds a few counts of this clonotype. This chain connects TRBV7-3 to TRBJ2-7, with D unclear. This CDR3 region has 14 residues. V lost 6 bases and J 4 bases, leaving 16 bases between the germline ends. The V gene's germline CDR1 is SGHTA and CDR2 FQGTGA. CDR3 DNA: TGTGCCAGCAGTTCATTTATTGGTGGGTACGAGCAGTACTTC. Amino acid sequence: CASSSFIGGYEQYF. The variable domain in full, with the rest retrieved from reference TRBV7-3 and TRBJ2-7, is GAGVSQTPSNKVTEKGKYVELRCDPISGHTALYWYRQSLGQGPEFLIYFQGTGAADDSGLPNDRFFAVRPEGSVSTLKIQRTERGDSAVYLCASSSFIGGYEQYFGPGTRLTVT.

This sequence joins TRBV12-3 or TRBV12-4 and TRBJ1-6, with 10 bases identical to TRBD1. The CDR3 runs 14 residues. The ends lost 6 bases at V and 10 bases at J; junction bases unmatched: 6. The CDR3 DNA is TGTGCCAGCAGGTGGGGGACAGGGGCATCACCCCTCCACTTT. The encoded protein is CASRWGTGASPLHF.

The rearrangement uses TRBV7-9 and TRBJ2-7, with D perhaps TRBD1 or TRBD2 (5 bases each). The CDR3 is 12 residues long. Germline lookup yields CDR1 SEHNR and CDR2 FQNEAQ (reference sequence). Trimming shortened V by 4 bases and J by 2 bases, and 6 bases separated the two germline ends. The CDR3 DNA is TGTGCCAGCAGCTGGGACGCCTACGAGCAGTACTTC. Protein product: CASSWDAYEQYF. Full variable domain (remainder filled in from reference TRBV7-9 and TRBJ2-7): DTGVSQNPRHKITKRGQNVTFRCDPISEHNRLYWYRQTLGQGPEFLTYFQNEAQLEKSRLLSDRFSAERPKGSFSTLEIQRTEQGDSAMYLCASSWDAYEQYFGPGTRLTVT.

The V and J genes are TRBV27 and TRBJ2-2, with TRBD2 matching 14 bases. This CDR3 has 19 amino acids. V shed 5 bases and J 0 bases; nucleotides not matched to a gene: 8. The germline gives CDR1 MNHEY, CDR2 SMNVEV (reference sequence). In nucleotides, the CDR3 is TGTGCCAGCAGTACCCGACTAGCGGGAGGGCCCTCGAACACCGGGGAGCTGTTTTTT. Its protein product is CASSTRLAGGPSNTGELFF.

The genes are TRBV20-1 and TRBJ2-5; the D gene is possibly TRBD2 (5 bases). From germline, CDR1 is DFQATT and CDR2 SNEGSKA (reference sequence). Deletions cut 5 bases from V and 1 base from J, with 20 bases between. The CDR3 runs 16 residues. The CDR3 DNA sequence: TGCAGTGCTGACTCGTTCGGGCGGGTGCCCCAAGAGACCCAGTACTTC. Amino acid sequence: CSADSFGRVPQETQYF.

This clonotype was recorded only once. The V gene is TRBV27, the J gene TRBJ1-4; no firm D call. Germline assignment: CDR1 MNHEY and CDR2 SMNVEV (reference sequence). Between the trimmed V and J ends, which lost 2 bases and 0 bases, there was a span of 7 bases. The CDR3 is 15 amino acids. Here the CDR3 DNA reads TGTGCCAGCAGTTTAGTGCGTGCAACTAATGAAAAACTGTTTTTT. Protein sequence: CASSLVRATNEKLFF. Complete variable domain (other parts from reference TRBV27 and TRBJ1-4): EAQVTQNPRYLITVTGKKLTVTCSQNMNHEYMSWYRQDPGLGLRQIYYSMNVEVTDKGDVPEGYKVSRKEKRNFPLILESPSPNQTSLYFCASSLVRATNEKLFFGSGTQLSVL.

The table lists this clonotype with a few counts. The chain's CDR3 is CASSQEEGDNSPLHF. In DNA, the CDR3 is TGTGCCAGCAGCCAAGAAGAGGGGGATAATTCACCCCTCCACTTT. The V gene is TRBV4-2, the J gene TRBJ1-6; D perhaps matches TRBD1 (6 bases). V was pared by 0 bases and J by 5 bases, with 8 bases between. CDR1 LGHNA and CDR2 YNFKEQ come from the germline V gene. This CDR3 is 15 amino acids long.

This clonotype appeared a few times. CDR3 loop: CAAAGANVLTF. The CDR3 DNA reads TGTGCCGCCGCTGGGGCCAACGTCCTGACTTTC. This chain connects TRBV25-1 to TRBJ2-6; no reliable D call. Between the trimmed V and J ends, which lost 11 bases and 2 bases, there was a span of 4 bases. The CDR3 sequence is 11 residues long. Germline V CDR1 and CDR2: MGHDK, SYGVNS.

A few counts support this clonotype. The chain employs TRBV6-5 and TRBJ2-5; D unclear. Trimming stripped 0 bases from V and 2 bases from J, with 13 bases between. Per germline, CDR1 MNHEY and CDR2 SVGAGI. The CDR3 is made up of 16 amino acids. The CDR3 bases are TGTGCCAGCAGTTACTCGTATCGAGACGGTCAAGAGACCCAGTACTTC. This gives the protein CASSYSYRDGQETQYF.

This clonotype appeared a few times. The V gene is TRBV6-5, the J gene TRBJ1-6; D is ambiguous. V was pared by 2 bases and J by 5 bases, with 10 bases between. There are 15 residues in the CDR3. In germline, CDR1 is MNHEY, CDR2 SVGAGI. The CDR3 here is CASSYRTAHNSPLHF. As DNA, the CDR3 is TGTGCCAGCAGTTACAGGACGGCTCATAATTCACCCCTCCACTTT.